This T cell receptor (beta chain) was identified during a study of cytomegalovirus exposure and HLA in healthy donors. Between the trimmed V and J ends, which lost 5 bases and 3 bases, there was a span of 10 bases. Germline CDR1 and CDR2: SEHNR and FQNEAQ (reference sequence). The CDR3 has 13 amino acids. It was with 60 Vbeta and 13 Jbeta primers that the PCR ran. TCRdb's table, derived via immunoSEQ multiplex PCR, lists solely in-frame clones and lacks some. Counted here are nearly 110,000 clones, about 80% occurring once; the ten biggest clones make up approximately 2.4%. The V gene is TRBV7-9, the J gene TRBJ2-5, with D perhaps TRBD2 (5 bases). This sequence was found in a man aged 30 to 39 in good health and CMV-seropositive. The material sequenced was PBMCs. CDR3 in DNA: TGTGCCAGCAGCCCCATACTAGAAGAGACCCAGTACTTC. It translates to CASSPILEETQYF.